Each of the 4 T cell receptor beta chains below was sequenced from the same sample in a study of shared clonotypes between healthy human individuals. Method: immunoSEQ multiplex PCR; TCRdb's copy keeps in-frame clones and lacks some. The sample lists about 2.1 million clones, 93% seen once, with more than 1.5% in the top ten. Naive CD8 populations comprised CD45RO-negative cells positively selected for CCR7, excluding terminally differentiated effector memory CD45RA+ cells. Sequencing was carried out using naive CD8+ T cells from PBMCs. The origin of the receptors is a man aged 18-30 years in good health. Some clones in this sample may be carry-over from other donors' samples.

The rearrangement uses TRBV4-1 and TRBJ2-5; 8 bases are a match to TRBD2. CDR1 and CDR2 from the germline V gene are MGHRA and YSYEKL. With V trimmed by 5 bases and J by 4 bases, 3 bases remained unmatched. The CDR3 covers 13 residues. DNA for the CDR3: TGCGCCAGCAGCATTACTAGCGGAGAGACCCAGTACTTC. Translating it yields CASSITSGETQYF.

V gene TRBV14 combines with J gene TRBJ2-1; 9 nucleotides match TRBD2. Unmatched junction bases numbered 11, after V lost 4 bases and J lost 16 bases. This CDR3 is 13 amino acids long. Germline assignment: CDR1 SGHDN and CDR2 FVKESK. DNA for the CDR3: TGTGCCAGCAGCCTCCGGCTAGCGGGACGGCTTTTCTTC. It encodes CASSLRLAGRLFF.

The chain is built from TRBV4-3 and TRBJ2-7, with 9 bases lining up with TRBD1. Per the germline V gene, CDR1 is LGHNA and CDR2 is YSLEER. V gave up 0 bases and J gave up 6 bases; unmatched junction bases: 3. This CDR3 contains 14 residues. The CDR3 DNA reads TGCGCCAGCAGCCAAGAGACAGGGGGGATCGAGCAGTACTTC. Its protein is CASSQETGGIEQYF.

A remark on this clone: The sample holds other DNA sequences that translate to the same CDR3. The chain couples TRBV27 to TRBJ2-7; maybe TRBD1 (6 bases). V was pared by 5 bases and J by 3 bases, with 8 bases between. This CDR3 is 12 amino acids long. CDR1 is MNHEY, CDR2 SMNVEV, per germline (reference sequence). The CDR3, as DNA: TGTGCCAGCAGTAAGGACAGCTACGAGCAGTACTTC. It is translated as CASSKDSYEQYF.